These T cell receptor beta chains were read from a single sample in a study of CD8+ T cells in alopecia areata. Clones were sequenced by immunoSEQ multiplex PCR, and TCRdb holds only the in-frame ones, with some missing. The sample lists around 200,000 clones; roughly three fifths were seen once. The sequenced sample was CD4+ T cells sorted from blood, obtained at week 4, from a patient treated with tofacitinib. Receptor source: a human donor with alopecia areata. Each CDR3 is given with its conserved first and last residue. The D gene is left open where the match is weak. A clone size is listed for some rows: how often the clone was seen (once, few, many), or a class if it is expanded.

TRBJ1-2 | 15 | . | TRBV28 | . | TGTGCCAGCGGAGGGACACATCTTGTAAACTATGGCTACACCTTC | CASGGTHLVNYGYTF
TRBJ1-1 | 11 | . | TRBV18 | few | TGTGCCAGCTCACGGCAAACTGAAGCTTTCTTT | CASSRQTEAFF
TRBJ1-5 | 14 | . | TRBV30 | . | TGTGCCTGGAGGGGACTTGGGGGCAATCAGCCCCAGCATTTT | CAWRGLGGNQPQHF
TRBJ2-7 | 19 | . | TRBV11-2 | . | TGTGCCAGCAGCGCGCTACGGCGCGACGGGGGACTGGCCGCGTGGGAGCAGTACTTC | CASSALRRDGGLAAWEQYF
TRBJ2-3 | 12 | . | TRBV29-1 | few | TGCAGCGTTGGCCTAGCGACAGATACGCAGTATTTT | CSVGLATDTQYF
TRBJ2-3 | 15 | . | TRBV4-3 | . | TGCGCCAGCAGCCAAGATACCGGAAATCGGGATACGCAGTATTTT | CASSQDTGNRDTQYF
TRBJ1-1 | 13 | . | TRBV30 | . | TGTGCCTGGAGTGTAGTCAAAGACACTGAAGCTTTCTTT | CAWSVVKDTEAFF
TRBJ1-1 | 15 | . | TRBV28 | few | TGTGCCAGCAAATTCGCAACCCCAGAGAACACTGAAGCTTTCTTT | CASKFATPENTEAFF
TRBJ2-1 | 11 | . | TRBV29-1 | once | TGCAGCGCGGAAGAATACAATGAGCAGTTCTTC | CSAEEYNEQFF
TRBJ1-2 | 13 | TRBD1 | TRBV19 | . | TGTGCCTCGACGCGGGGACAGATCTATGGCTACACCTTC | CASTRGQIYGYTF
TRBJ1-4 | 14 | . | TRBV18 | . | TGTGCCAGCTCACCACCGGGTAGAAATGAAAAACTGTTTTTT | CASSPPGRNEKLFF
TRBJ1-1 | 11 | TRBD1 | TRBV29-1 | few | TGCAGCGGAACACGACAGGGAAGGGCTTTCTTT | CSGTRQGRAFF
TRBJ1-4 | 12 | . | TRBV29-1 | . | TGCAGCGTTGGGGACCCCAATGAAAAACTGTTTTTT | CSVGDPNEKLFF
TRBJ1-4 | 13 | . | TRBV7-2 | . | TGTGCCAGCAGCTTGGACGGCAATGAAAAACTGTTTTTT | CASSLDGNEKLFF
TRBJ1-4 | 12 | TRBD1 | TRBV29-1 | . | TGCAGCGTTGGCCAGGGGGAAGGAAAACTGTTTTTT | CSVGQGEGKLFF
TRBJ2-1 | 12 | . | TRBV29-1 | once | TGCAGCCCATCGACAGGTGCCAATGAGCAGTTCTTC | CSPSTGANEQFF
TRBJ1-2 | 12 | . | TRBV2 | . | TGTGCCAGCCGGGACTCCTCGAGGGGCTACACCTTC | CASRDSSRGYTF
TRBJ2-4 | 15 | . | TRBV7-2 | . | TGTGCCAGCAGCTTAGCAACCGGAGCCAAAAACATTCAGTACTTC | CASSLATGAKNIQYF
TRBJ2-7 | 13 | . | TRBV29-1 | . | TGCAGCGTCGGGAACGAGGGGTCCTACGAGCAGTACTTC | CSVGNEGSYEQYF
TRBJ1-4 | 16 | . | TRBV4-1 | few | TGCGCCAGCAGCTCAGCGACAGTCGGGTTGAATGAAAAACTGTTTTTT | CASSSATVGLNEKLFF
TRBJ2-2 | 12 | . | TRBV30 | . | TGTGCCTGGGGGCAAAACACCGGGGAGCTGTTTTTT | CAWGQNTGELFF
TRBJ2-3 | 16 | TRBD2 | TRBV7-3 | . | TGTGCCAGCAGCAAGGGACTAGCGGGAGTGACAGATACGCAGTATTTT | CASSKGLAGVTDTQYF
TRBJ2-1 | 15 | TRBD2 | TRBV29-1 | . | TGCAGCGTTGAGGGGAGGGGCGGGAGATACAATGAGCAGTTCTTC | CSVEGRGGRYNEQFF
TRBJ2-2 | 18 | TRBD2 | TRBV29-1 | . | TGCAGCGTGGCCGGGACTAGCGGGAGGTACCCGAACACCGGGGAGCTGTTTTTT | CSVAGTSGRYPNTGELFF
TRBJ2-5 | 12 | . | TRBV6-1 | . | TGTGCCAGTTACGATTGGGGAGAGACCCAGTACTTC | CASYDWGETQYF
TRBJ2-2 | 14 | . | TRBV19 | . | TGTGCCAGCCAAACATCGAGGGCTACCGGGGAGCTGTTTTTT | CASQTSRATGELFF
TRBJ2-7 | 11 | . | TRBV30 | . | TGTGCCTGGAGTGTGGGGTACGAGCAGTACTTC | CAWSVGYEQYF
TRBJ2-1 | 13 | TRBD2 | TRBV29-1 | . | TGCAGCGTTAGGACTAGCGGGAGGGGTGAGCAGTTCTTC | CSVRTSGRGEQFF
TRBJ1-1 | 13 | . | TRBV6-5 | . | TGTGCCTCCGCCCAGGGGATAGTCACTGAAGCTTTCTTT | CASAQGIVTEAFF
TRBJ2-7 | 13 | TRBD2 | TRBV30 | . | TGTGCCTGGAGTGGACTAGCGGGAGGCGAGCAGTACTTC | CAWSGLAGGEQYF
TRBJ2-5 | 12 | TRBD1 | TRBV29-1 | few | TGCAGCTCGGACAGGGAGTTGGAGACCCAGTACTTC | CSSDRELETQYF
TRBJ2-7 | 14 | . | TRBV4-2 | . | TGTGCCAGCAGCCAAGGGACAGCCGGCTACGAGCAGTACTTC | CASSQGTAGYEQYF
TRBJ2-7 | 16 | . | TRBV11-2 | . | TGTGCCAGCAGCTTAGTGGGGGTCACAAGAGCCCACGAGCAGTACTTC | CASSLVGVTRAHEQYF
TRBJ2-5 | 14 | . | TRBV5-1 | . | TGCGCCAGCAGCGTCGGGAGAGGGCAAGAGACCCAGTACTTC | CASSVGRGQETQYF
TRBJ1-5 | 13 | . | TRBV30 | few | TGTGCCTATACGACAGGTTACAATCAGCCCCAGCATTTT | CAYTTGYNQPQHF
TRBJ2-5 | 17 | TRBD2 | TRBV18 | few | TGTGCCAGCTCACCTGGGACTAGCGGGAGCCGCCAAGAGACCCAGTACTTC | CASSPGTSGSRQETQYF
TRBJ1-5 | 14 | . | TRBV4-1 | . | TGCGCCAGCAGCCAATTCACGAGGTCCGCGGCCCAGCATTTT | CASSQFTRSAAQHF
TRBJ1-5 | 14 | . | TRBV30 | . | TGTGCCTGGAGTGAGGACGGCCGGAATCAGCCCCAGCATTTT | CAWSEDGRNQPQHF
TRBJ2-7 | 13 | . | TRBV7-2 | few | TGTGCCAGCAGCTCCACCCCGGGGTACGAGCAGTACTTC | CASSSTPGYEQYF
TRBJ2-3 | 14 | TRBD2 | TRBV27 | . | TGTGCCAGCACCCGAGCGGGGGGCACAGATACGCAGTATTTT | CASTRAGGTDTQYF
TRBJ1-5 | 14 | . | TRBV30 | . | TGTGCCTGGAGTAGGGGTAATAGCAATCAGCCCCAGCATTTT | CAWSRGNSNQPQHF
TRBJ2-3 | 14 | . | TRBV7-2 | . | TGTGCCAGCAGCTTAGGGGAGGTTACAGATACGCAGTATTTT | CASSLGEVTDTQYF
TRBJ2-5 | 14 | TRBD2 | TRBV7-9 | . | TGTGCCACGACCCTAGCGGGGGCTCCCCTGACCCAGTACTTC | CATTLAGAPLTQYF
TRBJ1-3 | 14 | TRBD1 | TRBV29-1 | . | TGCAGCGTGGTGACAGGGGGATATGGAAACACCATATATTTT | CSVVTGGYGNTIYF
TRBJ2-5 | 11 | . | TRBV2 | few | TGTGCCAGCAGTCAGAAAGAGACCCAGTACTTC | CASSQKETQYF
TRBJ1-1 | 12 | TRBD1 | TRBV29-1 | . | TGCAGCTCGGACAGGGGGGTCTCTGAAGCTTTCTTT | CSSDRGVSEAFF
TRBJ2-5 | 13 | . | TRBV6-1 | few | TGTGCCAGCAGTGAAGCGAAAGGAGGGACCCAGTACTTC | CASSEAKGGTQYF
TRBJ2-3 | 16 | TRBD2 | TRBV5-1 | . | TGCGCCAGCAGCACTGAACTAGCGGGAGGCGTGGGTACGCAGTATTTT | CASSTELAGGVGTQYF
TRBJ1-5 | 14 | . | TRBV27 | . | TGTGCCAGCAGTCAATATGAACGCAATCAGCCCCAGCATTTT | CASSQYERNQPQHF
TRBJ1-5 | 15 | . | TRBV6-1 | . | TGTGCCAGCAGTTTCCGGACAGATTCCAATCAGCCCCAGCATTTT | CASSFRTDSNQPQHF
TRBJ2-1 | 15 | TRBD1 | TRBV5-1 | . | TGCGCCAGCAGCCTTACCCCCGGGACAGGGTACGAGCAGTTCTTC | CASSLTPGTGYEQFF
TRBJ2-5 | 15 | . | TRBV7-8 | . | TGTGCCAGCAGCTTAGGCGACAGCTGGGGCGAGACCCAGTACTTC | CASSLGDSWGETQYF
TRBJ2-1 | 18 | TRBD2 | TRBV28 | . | TGTGCCAGCAGTTTCGAACTAGCGGGACCTAGCTCCTACAATGAGCAGTTCTTC | CASSFELAGPSSYNEQFF
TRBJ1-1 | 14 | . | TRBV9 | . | TGTGCCAGCAGCGTAGGAAGGTCAGGCGGGTCGGCTTTCTTT | CASSVGRSGGSAFF
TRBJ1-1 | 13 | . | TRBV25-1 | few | TGTGCCAGCAGTGATGGGGGGAACACTGAAGCTTTCTTT | CASSDGGNTEAFF